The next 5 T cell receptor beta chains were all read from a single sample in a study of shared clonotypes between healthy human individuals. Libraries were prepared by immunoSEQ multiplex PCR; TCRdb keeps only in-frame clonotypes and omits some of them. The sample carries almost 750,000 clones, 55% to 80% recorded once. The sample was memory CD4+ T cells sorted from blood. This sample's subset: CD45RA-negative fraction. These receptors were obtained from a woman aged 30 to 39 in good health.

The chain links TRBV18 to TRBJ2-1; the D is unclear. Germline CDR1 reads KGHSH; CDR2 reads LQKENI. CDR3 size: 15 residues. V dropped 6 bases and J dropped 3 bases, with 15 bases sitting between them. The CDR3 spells CASSPLMADYNEQFF. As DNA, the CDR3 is TGTGCCAGCTCCCCCTTAATGGCGGACTACAATGAGCAGTTCTTC.

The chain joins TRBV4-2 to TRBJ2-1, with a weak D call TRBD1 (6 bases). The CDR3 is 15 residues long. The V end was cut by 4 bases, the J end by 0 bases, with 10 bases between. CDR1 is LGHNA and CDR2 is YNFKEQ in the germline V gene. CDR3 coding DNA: TGTGCCAGCAGCCGGGGGCGCAGCTCCTACAATGAGCAGTTCTTC. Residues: CASSRGRSSYNEQFF.

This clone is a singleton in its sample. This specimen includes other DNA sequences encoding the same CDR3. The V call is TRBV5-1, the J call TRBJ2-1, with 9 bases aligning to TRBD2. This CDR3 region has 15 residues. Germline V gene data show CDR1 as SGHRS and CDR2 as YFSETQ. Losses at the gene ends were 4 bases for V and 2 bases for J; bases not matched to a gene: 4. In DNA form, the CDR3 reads TGCGCCAGCAGCACATCTAGCGGGGCCTACAATGAGCAGTTCTTC. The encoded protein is CASSTSSGAYNEQFF. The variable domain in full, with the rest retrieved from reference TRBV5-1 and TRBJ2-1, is KAGVTQTPRYLIKTRGQQVTLSCSPISGHRSVSWYQQTPGQGLQFLFEYFSETQRNKGNFPGRFSGRQFSNSRSEMNVSTLELGDSALYLCASSTSSGAYNEQFFGPGTRLTVL.

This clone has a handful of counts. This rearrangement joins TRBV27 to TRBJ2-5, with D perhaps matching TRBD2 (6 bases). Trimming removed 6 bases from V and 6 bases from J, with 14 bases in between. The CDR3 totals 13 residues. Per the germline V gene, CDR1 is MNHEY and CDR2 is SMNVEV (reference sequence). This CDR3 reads CASRAGTGQTQYF. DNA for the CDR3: TGTGCCAGCAGGGCGGGGACTGGGCAGACCCAGTACTTC.

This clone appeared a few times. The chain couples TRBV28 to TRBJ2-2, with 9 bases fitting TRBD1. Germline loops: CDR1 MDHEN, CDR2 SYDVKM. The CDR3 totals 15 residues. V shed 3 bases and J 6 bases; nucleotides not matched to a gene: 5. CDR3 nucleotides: TGTGCCAGCAGTTTTGGGACAGGGTCGGCCGGGGAGCTGTTTTTT. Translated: CASSFGTGSAGELFF.